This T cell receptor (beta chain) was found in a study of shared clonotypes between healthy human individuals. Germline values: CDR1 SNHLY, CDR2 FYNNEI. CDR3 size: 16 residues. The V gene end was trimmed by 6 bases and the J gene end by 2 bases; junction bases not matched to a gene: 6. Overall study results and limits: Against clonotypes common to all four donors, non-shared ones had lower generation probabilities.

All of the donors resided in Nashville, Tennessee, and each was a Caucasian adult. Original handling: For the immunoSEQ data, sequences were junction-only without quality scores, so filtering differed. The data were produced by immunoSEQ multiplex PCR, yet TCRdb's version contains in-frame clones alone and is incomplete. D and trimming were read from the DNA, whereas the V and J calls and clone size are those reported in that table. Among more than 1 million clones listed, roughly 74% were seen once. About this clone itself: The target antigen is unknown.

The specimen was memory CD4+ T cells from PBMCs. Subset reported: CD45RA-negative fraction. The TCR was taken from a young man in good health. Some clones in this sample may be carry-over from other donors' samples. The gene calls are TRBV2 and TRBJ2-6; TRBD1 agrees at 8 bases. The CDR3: CASSLRQGTGANVLTF. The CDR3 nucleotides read TGTGCCAGCAGCTTAAGACAGGGGACTGGGGCCAACGTCCTGACTTTC.